Sequencing of this T cell receptor beta chain was carried out in a study of neoadjuvant anti-PD-1 for oral cavity cancer. Study outcomes and limitations: TCR analyses covered only a few patients per response group.

A note on this clone: Its antigen remains unidentified.

Regarding time point: after neoadjuvant nivolumab, at surgical resection. These newly diagnosed stage II-IVA oral cavity squamous cell carcinoma patients had no prior systemic or radiation treatment. This CDR3 is 13 amino acids long. With 7 bases clipped from V and 0 bases from J, the junction kept 2 bases outside the gene matches. The germline CDR1 and CDR2 sequences are SNHLY and FYNNEI. The table came from immunoSEQ multiplex PCR; TCRdb's copy has only in-frame clones and leaves some out. There are about 13,000 clones in the sample; 67% occur only once, and approximately 3% lies in the top ten. The TCR was taken from a person aged 35 to 85 with oral cavity squamous cell carcinoma. The chain joins TRBV2 to TRBJ2-7; the match to TRBD2 covers 8 bases. Sequencing was performed on PBMCs, taken after nivolumab (anti-PD-1) treatment. In DNA, the CDR3 is TGTGCCAGCACTAGCGGGTTCTCCTACGAGCAGTACTTC. This codes for CASTSGFSYEQYF.